What follows are 15 T cell receptor beta chains derived from one specimen sequenced in a study of CD8 T cells in ankylosing spondylitis. Via MiXCR, TCRdb re-called the 5' RACE reads, giving one row per CDR3 protein. The sample has more than 60,000 distinct CDR3 sequences; approximately 5% are singletons. Sequenced input: blood, either unsorted or a sorted T cell fraction (not recorded which). The receptors were sampled from a male donor with ankylosing spondylitis or in good health (not recorded which).

This clonotype was detected many times. The genes are TRBV11-2 and TRBJ2-7; TRBD1 might be the D (6 bases). Trimming took off 6 bases at V and 3 bases at J, with 24 bases between the two ends. Germline lookup yields CDR1 SGHAT and CDR2 FQNNGV. This CDR3 has 17 amino acids. CDR3 DNA: TGTGCCAGCAGACGGGGTAGGGGACAAGAGAAAAACTACGAGCAGTACTTC. As protein: CASRRGRGQEKNYEQYF.

There are many counts of this clonotype. The rearrangement uses TRBV12-3 or TRBV12-4 and TRBJ1-6; D perhaps matches TRBD1 (6 bases). CDR3 length: 16 residues. Between the trimmed V and J ends, which lost 5 bases and 0 bases, there was a span of 11 bases. The CDR3 bases are TGTGCCAGCAGTCAGGGGTTAACCTCCTATAATTCACCCCTCCACTTT. Translating gives CASSQGLTSYNSPLHF.

This clonotype was counted many times. The V gene is TRBV20-1, the J gene TRBJ2-7, with 8 positions matching TRBD1. Germline V gene lookup returns CDR1 DFQATT and CDR2 SNEGSKA (reference sequence). This CDR3 has 13 residues. The trim removed 3 bases at V and 4 bases at J, leaving 5 bases unmatched. The CDR3 region has the DNA TGCAGTGCTAGCAACAGGGGGTCGTACGAGCAGTACTTC. Protein: CSASNRGSYEQYF.

There are many counts of this clonotype. V and J are TRBV29-1 and TRBJ1-1, with 7 bases that match TRBD1. The junction had 5 bases not matched to a gene; V was cut back by 4 bases and J by 0 bases. CDR1 SQVTM and CDR2 ANQGSEA come from the germline V gene. This CDR3 has 14 residues. The CDR3, as DNA: TGCAGCGTTGTGGTCGGGACAGTGAACACTGAAGCTTTCTTT. It yields the protein CSVVVGTVNTEAFF.

This clonotype was observed at least ten times. The genes are TRBV29-1 and TRBJ1-2; TRBD1 might be the D (6 bases). Germline CDR1 reads SQVTM; CDR2 reads ANQGSEA. Trimming stripped 3 bases from V and 8 bases from J, with 13 bases between. The CDR3 is 12 residues long. The CDR3 protein is CSVDQGMGGYTF. The CDR3, as DNA: TGCAGCGTTGATCAGGGGATGGGGGGCTACACCTTC.

At least ten counts were recorded for this clonotype. This chain uses TRBV2 with TRBJ2-1; no clear D gene. The CDR3 sequence is 12 residues long. V lost 7 bases and J 2 bases, leaving 6 bases between the germline ends. The germline V gene encodes CDR1 SNHLY and CDR2 FYNNEI. The CDR3, as DNA: TGTGCCAGCACCGGCACCTACAATGAGCAGTTCTTC. It translates to CASTGTYNEQFF.

Ten or more counts support this clonotype. The chain has TRBV5-1 and TRBJ2-2, with 10 bases lining up with TRBD2. From germline, CDR1 is SGHRS and CDR2 YFSETQ. The CDR3 sequence is 15 residues long. The V segment lost 5 bases and the J segment 6 bases; nucleotides outside the gene matches: 7. CDR3 sequence (DNA): TGCGCCAGCAGGCTAGCGGGGGCCCCCCCCGGGGAGCTGTTTTTT. Protein product: CASRLAGAPPGELFF.

This clonotype was picked up many times. The J gene is TRBJ1-2, the V gene TRBV11-2; D is possibly TRBD1 (5 bases). CDR3 length equals 14 residues. Trimming took 6 bases from V and 5 from J, leaving 16 bases between them. CDR1 and CDR2 from the germline V gene are SGHAT and FQNNGV. The CDR3 DNA is TGTGCCAGCAGAATACGTACTGGGGGTTATGGCTACACCTTC. Residues: CASRIRTGGYGYTF.

This clonotype was detected many times. V usage is TRBV12-3 or TRBV12-4 and J usage is TRBJ2-3; a weak D match, TRBD1 (6 bases). Trimming shortened V by 6 bases and J by 6 bases, and 7 bases separated the two germline ends. CDR3 size: 11 residues. The CDR3 nucleotides are TGTGCCAGCAGCCAGGGGGATACGCAGTATTTT. Protein product: CASSQGDTQYF.

This clonotype was found many times. This chain uses TRBV24-1 with TRBJ2-2, with a tentative D call TRBD2 (6 bases). Trimming shortened V by 5 bases and J by 5 bases, and 14 bases separated the two germline ends. Looked up from germline, CDR1 is KGHDR and CDR2 is SFDVKD. The CDR3 has 15 amino acids. The CDR3 protein is CATSADFGGTGELFF. Written as DNA, the CDR3 is TGTGCCACCAGTGCCGATTTCGGGGGAACCGGGGAGCTGTTTTTT.

This clonotype was detected ten times or more. This chain connects TRBV6-1 to TRBJ1-1; no firm D call. Germline loops: CDR1 MNHNS, CDR2 SASEGT. Trimming stripped 5 bases from V and 8 bases from J, with 9 bases between. CDR3 size: 11 residues. The CDR3 DNA sequence: TGTGCCAGCAGTCACCGGAGGGAAGCTTTCTTT. It specifies CASSHRREAFF.

Of note for this clonotype: At one end, the junction sequence differs from germline, possibly due to a read error. V usage is TRBV10-2 and J usage is TRBJ1-2; weak D call: TRBD1 (5 bases). CDR3 length: 13 residues. Germline V gene data show CDR1 as WSHSY and CDR2 as SAAADI. The CDR3 sequence: CASIESGQVGYTF. CDR3 sequence (DNA): TGCGCCAGCATTGAGTCAGGGCAGGTTGGCTACACCTTC.

CDR3 nucleotides: TGTGCCAGCAGCCTTACAGGGGCCTACGAGCAGTACTTC. Its protein is CASSLTGAYEQYF. V and J are TRBV7-2 and TRBJ2-7, with 7 bases lining up with TRBD1. The CDR3 length is 13 residues. J lost 2 bases, V lost 5 bases, and 3 bases had no gene match. Germline CDR1 reads SGHTA; CDR2 reads FQGNSA.

This clonotype was seen ten or more times. The gene calls are TRBV19 and TRBJ1-1; tentative D call: TRBD1 (5 bases). The V gene's germline CDR1 is LNHDA and CDR2 SQIVND (reference sequence). The ends were cut back, 7 bases at V and 0 bases at J, with 21 bases in the middle. This CDR3 is 17 amino acids long. The CDR3 bases are TGTGCCAGTATGGGCGGGGCAGGGTCGAACCTGAACACTGAAGCTTTCTTT. This sequence encodes CASMGGAGSNLNTEAFF.

This clonotype was counted at least ten times. The chain couples TRBV29-1 to TRBJ1-1; D unresolved. Trimming stripped 7 bases from V and 4 bases from J, with 13 bases between. CDR1 SQVTM and CDR2 ANQGSEA come from the germline V gene. CDR3 length equals 12 residues. The CDR3 is CSGGIAGTEAFF. The CDR3 DNA follows: TGCAGCGGCGGGATAGCCGGCACTGAAGCTTTCTTT.